The clone carrying this T cell receptor beta chain was observed a few times. MiXCR was run by TCRdb on the PCR reads, yielding one entry per CDR3 protein. The sample records around 460,000 distinct CDR3 sequences, around a fifth being singletons. The entry originates in a study of molecular identifiers for immune sequencing clone quantification. The sequenced sample was naive CD8+ T cells from blood, with Jurkat cell RNA spiked in. Subset denoted: FACS-sorted CD8+CD4-CCR7+CD45RA+ naive T cells. This TCR derives from a human donor in good health. Some libraries in this study had Jurkat cell RNA spiked in.

Written as DNA, the CDR3 is TGTGCCAGCAGCCCATCGGGTGGCGGGATAGGAGAGACCCAGTACTTC. This sequence encodes CASSPSGGGIGETQYF. The chain combines TRBV11-3 with TRBJ2-5; D possibly corresponds to TRBD2 (6 bases). Per the germline V gene, CDR1 is SGHNT and CDR2 is YENEEA. Trimming removed 5 bases at V and 4 bases at J, with 20 bases between. The CDR3 length is 16 residues.